Presented here are 11 T cell receptor beta chains from one specimen sequenced in a study of cytotoxic CD8 clonotypes in ibrutinib-treated CLL. This table comes from immunoSEQ multiplex PCR, and its TCRdb copy is limited to in-frame clones, with some not included. The top ten hold 3% to 3.5% of the sample, which has around 160,000 clones, approximately 91% seen once. Sequenced material: PBMCs, taken at disease progression, from a patient treated with ibrutinib. The receptor source for this set is a human donor with chronic lymphocytic leukemia.

The rearrangement joins TRBV5-1 to TRBJ2-1, with a tentative D call TRBD2 (6 bases). CDR3 length equals 15 residues. V shed 0 bases and J shed 7 bases, with 14 bases lying between them. Germline V gene lookup returns CDR1 SGHRS and CDR2 YFSETQ. For the CDR3, the DNA is TGCGCCAGCAGCTTGGGTCCGGGGGTCCTTAATGAGCAGTTCTTC. Residues: CASSLGPGVLNEQFF.

The chain couples TRBV11-3 to TRBJ2-7, with D uncertain. From germline, CDR1 is SGHNT and CDR2 YENEEA. The CDR3 totals 11 residues. The V gene lost 2 bases and the J gene lost 5 bases, with 4 bases spanning the gap. CDR3 in DNA: TGTGCCAGCAGCTTAAACGACGAGCAGTACTTC. Translation: CASSLNDEQYF. Drawing the rest from reference TRBV11-3 and TRBJ2-7, the complete variable domain is EAGVVQSPRYKIIEKKQPVAFWCNPISGHNTLYWYLQNLGQGPELLIRYENEEAVDDSQLPKDRFSAERLKGVDSTLKIQPAELGDSAVYLCASSLNDEQYFGPGTRLTVT.

V gene TRBV19 combines with J gene TRBJ2-1, with 12 bases identical to TRBD2. V gave up 6 bases and J gave up 4 bases; unmatched junction bases: 7. CDR1 and CDR2 from the germline V gene are LNHDA and SQIVND (reference sequence). The CDR3 runs 16 residues. DNA of the CDR3: TGTGCCAGTAGGAGCACCGGGACTAGCGGGTACAATGAGCAGTTCTTC. It translates to CASRSTGTSGYNEQFF. Using reference TRBV19 and TRBJ2-1 for the parts outside the CDR3, the full variable domain is DGGITQSPKYLFRKEGQNVTLSCEQNLNHDAMYWYRQDPGQGLRLIYYSQIVNDFQKGDIAEGYSVSREKKESFPLTVTSAQKNPTAFYLCASRSTGTSGYNEQFFGPGTRLTVL.

This rearrangement joins TRBV7-9 to TRBJ2-1; D may be TRBD2 (6 bases). Germline values: CDR1 SEHNR, CDR2 FQNEAQ (reference sequence). V shed 2 bases and J shed 3 bases, with 8 bases lying between them. This CDR3 contains 14 residues. This CDR3 is CASSLTGGYNEQFF. CDR3 bases: TGTGCCAGCAGCTTAACCGGGGGCTACAATGAGCAGTTCTTC.

The chain uses TRBV10-3 and TRBJ2-7, with TRBD2 matching over 11 bases. V was clipped by 4 bases and J by 2 bases; unmatched bases: 13. This CDR3 has 18 amino acids. Germline V gives CDR1 ENHRY, CDR2 SYGVKD. The CDR3 loop is CAISGRLAGRRNTYEQYF. The CDR3 region has the DNA TGTGCCATCAGTGGAAGACTAGCGGGAAGACGCAACACCTACGAGCAGTACTTC.

For this clone: One end of the junction fails to match germline, which may point to a read error. The rearrangement uses TRBV19 and TRBJ2-4; D call uncertain. This CDR3 comprises 11 residues. CDR1 LNHDA and CDR2 SQIVND come from the germline V gene (reference sequence). The CDR3 loop reads CASSQIGVWVF. The CDR3 DNA reads as TGTGCCAGTAGTCAAATTGGGGTTTGGGTCTTC.

This clone was seen more than once but under ten times. V is TRBV6-6 and J is TRBJ2-2, with 7 bases that match TRBD2. This CDR3 comprises 15 residues. V dropped 9 bases and J dropped 0; count of bases not matched to a gene: 7. Germline CDR1 MNHNY, CDR2 SVGAGI (reference sequence). The CDR3 is CASGGEGTNTGELFF. The CDR3 DNA reads TGTGCCAGTGGTGGGGAGGGGACGAACACCGGGGAGCTGTTTTTT.

In this sample, this clone turned up once. V gene TRBV6-1 combines with J gene TRBJ2-7, with 7 bases fitting TRBD2. The CDR3 length is 14 residues. Trimming removed 3 bases from V and 2 bases from J; junction bases left unmatched: 4. CDR1 is MNHNS and CDR2 is SASEGT in the germline V gene. CDR3 nucleotide sequence: TGTGCCAGCAGTGAGGCGGGAGTTCCCTACGAGCAGTACTTC. The encoded protein is CASSEAGVPYEQYF.

In its sample, this clone was seen a few times. The V gene is TRBV7-9, the J gene TRBJ1-5; D remains unclear. Germline assignment: CDR1 SEHNR and CDR2 FQNEAQ (reference sequence). The CDR3 totals 13 residues. V was trimmed by 5 bases and J by 5 bases, leaving 10 bases between them. Written as DNA, the CDR3 is TGTGCCAGCAGCCAAGATGGGGATCAGCCCCAGCATTTT. Translating gives CASSQDGDQPQHF. The full variable domain, with the rest looked up from reference TRBV7-9 and TRBJ1-5, is DTGVSQNPRHKITKRGQNVTFRCDPISEHNRLYWYRQTLGQGPEFLTYFQNEAQLEKSRLLSDRFSAERPKGSFSTLEIQRTEQGDSAMYLCASSQDGDQPQHFGDGTRLSIL.

The V call is TRBV6-1, the J call TRBJ1-1; D ambiguous. Trimming removed 1 base at V and 3 bases at J, with 9 bases between. The CDR3 runs 14 residues. CDR1 and CDR2 from the germline V gene are MNHNS and SASEGT. This chain's CDR3 is CASSEVGRYTEAFF. CDR3 coding DNA: TGTGCCAGCAGTGAAGTGGGTAGGTACACTGAAGCTTTCTTT.

Only one count was recorded for this clone. The CDR3 nucleotides are TGTGCCAGCAGCTTAGGCGGGGTAGCGGGAGGGCCCCTAACCTACGAGCAGTACTTC. Amino acid sequence: CASSLGGVAGGPLTYEQYF. V gene TRBV7-9 combines with J gene TRBJ2-7; 11 bases are shared with TRBD2. This CDR3 has 19 residues. Germline V gives CDR1 SEHNR, CDR2 FQNEAQ (reference sequence). V lost 1 base and J lost 2; bases outside the gene matches: 13.